One and the same sample provided the 13 T cell receptor beta chains below, sequenced in a study of blood T cell repertoires in COVID-19. Profiled with immunoSEQ multiplex PCR; TCRdb holds only in-frame clones, not every one. This sample has hundreds of thousands of clones, with 80% to 90% found just once. Sequencing used peripheral blood. The receptors were gathered from a woman in her forties or fifties with acute or convalescent COVID-19.

The chain couples TRBV11-2 to TRBJ2-1; D is uncertain. Trimming cost V 5 bases and J 6 bases, with 14 bases left between them. Germline V gene data show CDR1 as SGHAT and CDR2 as FQNNGV. The CDR3 covers 14 residues. The CDR3 nucleotides are TGTGCCAGCAGCCGACCCCCAGGAATCAATGAGCAGTTCTTC. It encodes CASSRPPGINEQFF.

On this clone itself: Relative to the germline gene, one junction end is altered; a read error may explain this. This chain links TRBV20-1 with TRBJ2-7; D perhaps matches TRBD1 (5 bases). Per the germline V gene, CDR1 is DFQATT and CDR2 is SNEGSKA (reference sequence). CDR3 length: 11 amino acids. The CDR3 nucleotides are TGCAGTGCTAACAGGAACTACGAACAGTACTTC. Translating it yields CSANRNYEQYF.

This chain connects TRBV6-5 to TRBJ1-2; a weak D match, TRBD1 (5 bases). V lost 5 bases and J lost 1, with 8 bases in between. Per germline, CDR1 MNHEY and CDR2 SVGAGI. The CDR3 runs 13 residues. The chain's CDR3 is CASSLGGNYGYTF. CDR3 nucleotides: TGTGCCAGCAGTCTGGGGGGTAACTATGGCTACACCTTC.

This clone occurred a few times. This chain joins TRBV4-1 and TRBJ2-5; possible D gene TRBD2, 6 bases. Trimming removed 6 bases from V and 4 bases from J, with 12 bases in between. The length of the CDR3 is 13 residues. CDR1 is MGHRA, CDR2 YSYEKL, per germline. The CDR3 region has the DNA TGCGCCAGCAGTCTCTGGCGGGGAGAGACCCAGTACTTC. Translated: CASSLWRGETQYF.

This clone is a singleton in its sample. The chain has TRBV10-3 and TRBJ1-1, with 7 bases matching TRBD1. CDR3 size: 13 residues. V shed 11 bases, J shed 2 bases, and the junction held 8 bases outside the gene matches. The germline gives CDR1 ENHRY, CDR2 SYGVKD. In DNA form, the CDR3 reads TGTGCCTCCCAGGGGGGCACTAACACTGAAGCTTTCTTT. Its translation: CASQGGTNTEAFF.

The chain recombines TRBV4-1 with TRBJ1-3; D is unclear. This CDR3 is built from 14 residues. CDR1 MGHRA and CDR2 YSYEKL come from the germline V gene. V lost 0 bases, J lost 4 bases, and 7 bases lay in between. CDR3 nucleotide sequence: TGCGCCAGCAGCCAAGAGGGAGTCGGAAACACCATATATTTT. It translates to CASSQEGVGNTIYF.

This chain joins TRBV10-2 and TRBJ1-1, with TRBD1 identical over 7 bases. CDR3 size: 16 residues. Germline V gene sequence: CDR1 WSHSY, CDR2 SAAADI. V lost 5 bases to trimming and J lost 4 bases; unmatched junction nucleotides: 13. The CDR3 reads CASSRQGNGLGTEAFF. CDR3 nucleotide sequence: TGCGCCAGCAGTCGACAGGGTAACGGCCTAGGCACTGAAGCTTTCTTT.

The chain links TRBV11-3 to TRBJ1-1; 7 nucleotides match TRBD1. This CDR3 has 15 amino acids. Trimming cost V 3 bases and J 3 bases; bases outside gene matches: 7. CDR1 is SGHNT, CDR2 YENEEA, per germline. CDR3 bases: TGTGCCAGCAGCTTGGCAGGGGGAAAGGACACTGAAGCTTTCTTT. Encoded protein: CASSLAGGKDTEAFF. The full variable domain, with the rest looked up from reference TRBV11-3 and TRBJ1-1, is EAGVVQSPRYKIIEKKQPVAFWCNPISGHNTLYWYLQNLGQGPELLIRYENEEAVDDSQLPKDRFSAERLKGVDSTLKIQPAELGDSAVYLCASSLAGGKDTEAFFGQGTRLTVV.

The rearrangement uses TRBV6-2 or TRBV6-3 and TRBJ1-1; D call uncertain. In germline, CDR1 is MNHEY, CDR2 SVGEGT. The CDR3 contains 14 residues. Trimming took 4 bases from V and 1 from J, leaving 10 bases between them. The CDR3: CASSWALPNTEAFF. DNA for the CDR3: TGTGCCAGCAGTTGGGCGCTCCCGAACACTGAAGCTTTCTTT.

This rearrangement joins TRBV5-4 to TRBJ2-1; 9 nucleotides align to TRBD2. Germline V lookup: CDR1 SGHNT, CDR2 YYREEE (reference sequence). The CDR3 extends over 15 amino acids. V lost 3 bases and J lost 4; bases outside the gene matches: 5. The CDR3 DNA follows: TGTGCCAGCAGCTCACTAGCGGGCTTTTACAATGAGCAGTTCTTC. Its translation: CASSSLAGFYNEQFF.

The J gene is TRBJ2-5, the V gene TRBV4-2, with D perhaps matching TRBD1 (7 bases). Deletions cut 0 bases from V and 2 bases from J, with 19 bases between. From germline, CDR1 is LGHNA and CDR2 YNFKEQ. The CDR3 has 18 residues. The CDR3: CASSQEGGGGEGQETQYF. The CDR3 region has the DNA TGTGCCAGCAGCCAAGAAGGAGGGGGCGGAGAGGGTCAAGAGACCCAGTACTTC.

The V call is TRBV2, the J call TRBJ2-4, with TRBD1 identical over 7 bases. The germline V gene has CDR1 SNHLY and CDR2 FYNNEI. V gave up 6 bases and J gave up 7 bases; unmatched junction bases: 3. CDR3 size: 12 residues. The CDR3 DNA reads as TGTGCCAGCAGGGACAGGTGGAACATTCAGTACTTC. This encodes CASRDRWNIQYF.

The chain uses TRBV5-5 and TRBJ2-3; 9 bases map to TRBD1. The CDR3 covers 16 residues. Germline trimming cut 0 bases from V and 7 bases from J; bases unmatched to any gene: 9. Germline values: CDR1 SGHKS, CDR2 YYEKEE (reference sequence). Here the CDR3 DNA reads TGTGCCAGCAGCTTGGAGGTGGGACAGGGATGGAATACGCAGTATTTT. It codes for CASSLEVGQGWNTQYF. The whole variable domain, filled in from reference TRBV5-5 and TRBJ2-3, reads DAGVTQSPTHLIKTRGQQVTLRCSPISGHKSVSWYQQVLGQGPQFIFQYYEKEERGRGNFPDRFSARQFPNYSSELNVNALLLGDSALYLCASSLEVGQGWNTQYFGPGTRLTVL.